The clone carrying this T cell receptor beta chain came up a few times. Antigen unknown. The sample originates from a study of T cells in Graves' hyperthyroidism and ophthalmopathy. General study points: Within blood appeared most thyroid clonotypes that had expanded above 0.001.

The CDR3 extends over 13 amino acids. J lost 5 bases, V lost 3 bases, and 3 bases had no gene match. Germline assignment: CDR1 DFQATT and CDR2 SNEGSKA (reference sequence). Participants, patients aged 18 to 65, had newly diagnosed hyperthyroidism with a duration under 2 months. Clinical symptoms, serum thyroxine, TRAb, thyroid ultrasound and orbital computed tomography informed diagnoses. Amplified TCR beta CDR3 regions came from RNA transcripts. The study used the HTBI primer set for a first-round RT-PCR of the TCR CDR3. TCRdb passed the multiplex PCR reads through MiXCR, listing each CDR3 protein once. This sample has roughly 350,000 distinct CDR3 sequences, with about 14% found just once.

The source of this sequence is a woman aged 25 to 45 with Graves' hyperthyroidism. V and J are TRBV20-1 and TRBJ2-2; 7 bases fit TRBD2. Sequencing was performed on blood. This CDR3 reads CSASFGRTGELFF. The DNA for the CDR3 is TGCAGTGCTAGTTTCGGGAGGACCGGGGAGCTGTTTTTT.